Below, 15 T cell receptor beta chains from the same sample are listed, as sequenced in a study of siplizumab effects on memory and regulatory T cells. This table comes from immunoSEQ multiplex PCR, and its TCRdb copy is limited to in-frame clones, with some not included. The sample has some 100,000 clones; roughly 94% are singletons. Specimen: Tregs sorted from blood. The source is a human donor in good health.

The chain uses TRBV2 and TRBJ2-1, with 10 bases fitting TRBD2. The length of the CDR3 is 16 residues. V dropped 0 bases and J dropped 10; count of bases not matched to a gene: 9. The germline CDR1 and CDR2 sequences are SNHLY and FYNNEI. CDR3 in DNA: TGTGCCAGCAGTGAAGCCGAAGCGGGAGGGCCCGCGGAGCAGTTCTTC. It codes for CASSEAEAGGPAEQFF.

J is TRBJ2-2 and V is TRBV4-2; 9 bases are a match to TRBD1. CDR1 and CDR2 (germline): LGHNA, YNFKEQ. With 4 bases clipped from V and 6 bases from J, the junction kept 6 bases outside the gene matches. The CDR3 has 15 residues. This CDR3 reads CASSLGTGSAGELFF. The CDR3 DNA reads as TGTGCCAGCAGCCTAGGGACAGGGAGCGCCGGGGAGCTGTTTTTT.

This chain connects TRBV6-1 to TRBJ1-5, with D unclear. This CDR3 region has 15 residues. Trimming pared 5 bases from V and 0 bases from J, leaving 11 bases between. The V gene's germline CDR1 is MNHNS and CDR2 SASEGT. CDR3 loop: CASSIDIYSNQPQHF. The CDR3 nucleotides read TGTGCCAGCAGTATAGACATTTATAGCAATCAGCCCCAGCATTTT.

The V call is TRBV11-2, the J call TRBJ1-3; D gene unclear. CDR1 is SGHAT and CDR2 is FQNNGV in the germline V gene. The CDR3 sequence is 13 residues long. Trimming left V 5 bases short and J 0 bases short, with 5 bases between. The CDR3 DNA reads as TGTGCCAGCAGCCACAGCTCTGGAAACACCATATATTTT. Translation: CASSHSSGNTIYF.

The rearrangement joins TRBV28 to TRBJ2-7; 7 bases are shared with TRBD1. CDR1 is MDHEN, CDR2 SYDVKM, per germline. There are 15 residues in the CDR3. V gave up 7 bases and J gave up 4 bases; unmatched junction bases: 13. In DNA, the CDR3 is TGTGCCAGCACGGGTCGACAGGGTGGATTGTACGAGCAGTACTTC. Translation: CASTGRQGGLYEQYF.

V is TRBV6-6 and J is TRBJ1-1, with D possibly being TRBD1 (6 bases). The V and J ends lost 6 bases and 5 bases respectively, with 19 bases between them. The CDR3 loop spans 15 amino acids. The germline V gene has CDR1 MNHNY and CDR2 SVGAGI (reference sequence). This CDR3 is CASSPTRGQETEAFF. Written as DNA, the CDR3 is TGTGCCAGCAGCCCTACACGGGGGCAAGAGACTGAAGCTTTCTTT.

The J gene is TRBJ2-1, the V gene TRBV2; D not resolved. CDR1 and CDR2 from the germline V gene are SNHLY and FYNNEI. The CDR3 runs 11 residues. Trimming cost V 2 bases and J 10 bases, with 6 bases left between them. CDR3 bases: TGTGCCAGCAGTGAACTAAACGAGCAGTTCTTC. Translating it yields CASSELNEQFF.

CDR3 in amino acids: CASRSGLLYDNEQFF. The CDR3 bases are TGTGCCAGCAGATCGGGACTCCTCTACGACAATGAGCAGTTCTTC. V and J are TRBV6-5 and TRBJ2-1, with D tentatively TRBD2 (6 bases). Trimming shortened V by 6 bases and J by 5 bases, and 17 bases separated the two germline ends. Germline V gives CDR1 MNHEY, CDR2 SVGAGI. The CDR3 extends over 15 amino acids.

The J gene is TRBJ2-6, the V gene TRBV27, with D unclear. Germline CDR1 MNHEY, CDR2 SMNVEV (reference sequence). This CDR3 contains 18 residues. V was cut by 6 bases and J by 0 bases, with 18 bases left in between. Here the CDR3 reads CASSRDPPVPSGANVLTF. DNA for the CDR3: TGTGCCAGCAGCCGCGACCCCCCAGTCCCCTCTGGGGCCAACGTCCTGACTTTC.

The sample holds one count of this clone. The rearrangement links TRBV19 to TRBJ2-3; 8 bases align to TRBD2. The trim removed 6 bases at V and 4 bases at J, leaving 3 bases unmatched. The CDR3 covers 13 residues. Germline V gene lookup returns CDR1 LNHDA and CDR2 SQIVND (reference sequence). In DNA, the CDR3 is TGTGCCAGTAGCGGGAGGGCCCCAGATACGCAGTATTTT. This translates into CASSGRAPDTQYF.

This chain links TRBV27 with TRBJ1-1, with no clear D. Trimming shortened V by 6 bases and J by 6 bases, and 26 bases separated the two germline ends. The CDR3 has 17 amino acids. The germline gives CDR1 MNHEY, CDR2 SMNVEV (reference sequence). The CDR3 loop is CASSPLYAGRRGPEAFF. Here the CDR3 DNA reads TGTGCCAGCAGCCCTCTATATGCCGGGAGACGAGGACCTGAAGCTTTCTTT.

This clone has just a few counts. Its ends do not fully match the called genes, so a read error is possible. This chain uses TRBV19 with TRBJ1-2, with 7 bases that match TRBD1. Per germline, CDR1 LNHDA and CDR2 SQIVND (reference sequence). This CDR3 is built from 12 residues. CDR3 coding DNA: TGTGCCAGTAGTGCGCCAGGACAGGAAGGGTTCTTC. Its protein product is CASSAPGQEGFF. The full variable domain, rest sourced from reference TRBV19 and TRBJ1-2, is DGGITQSPKYLFRKEGQNVTLSCEQNLNHDAMYWYRQDPGQGLRLIYYSQIVNDFQKGDIAEGYSVSREKKESFPLTVTSAQKNPTAFYLCASSAPGQEGFFGSGTRLTVV.

This chain joins TRBV16 and TRBJ2-7; TRBD1 is a possible D gene (6 bases). The CDR3 contains 14 residues. The germline CDR1 and CDR2 sequences are KGHSY and FQNENV. Trimming removed 4 bases at V and 2 bases at J, with 12 bases between. The CDR3 spells CASSPNRQAYEQYF. In nucleotides, the CDR3 is TGTGCCAGCAGCCCTAATCGACAGGCCTACGAGCAGTACTTC.

The chain links TRBV21-1 to TRBJ2-5; TRBD1 is the table's D call, not checked against the DNA. TRBV21-1 counts as a pseudogene. The length of the CDR3 is 16 residues. The CDR3 DNA follows: TGTGCCAGCATCCTAGCACAGGGGGCATACCAAGAGACCCAGTACTTC. This sequence encodes CASILAQGAYQETQYF.

This rearrangement joins TRBV27 to TRBJ2-7; the D gene is possibly TRBD2 (6 bases). Looked up from germline, CDR1 is MNHEY and CDR2 is SMNVEV (reference sequence). The CDR3 consists of 15 residues. Deletions cut 1 base from V and 5 bases from J, with 15 bases between. CDR3 loop: CASSLFTGEFDEQYF. Here the CDR3 DNA reads TGTGCCAGCAGTTTATTTACGGGAGAATTCGACGAGCAGTACTTC.